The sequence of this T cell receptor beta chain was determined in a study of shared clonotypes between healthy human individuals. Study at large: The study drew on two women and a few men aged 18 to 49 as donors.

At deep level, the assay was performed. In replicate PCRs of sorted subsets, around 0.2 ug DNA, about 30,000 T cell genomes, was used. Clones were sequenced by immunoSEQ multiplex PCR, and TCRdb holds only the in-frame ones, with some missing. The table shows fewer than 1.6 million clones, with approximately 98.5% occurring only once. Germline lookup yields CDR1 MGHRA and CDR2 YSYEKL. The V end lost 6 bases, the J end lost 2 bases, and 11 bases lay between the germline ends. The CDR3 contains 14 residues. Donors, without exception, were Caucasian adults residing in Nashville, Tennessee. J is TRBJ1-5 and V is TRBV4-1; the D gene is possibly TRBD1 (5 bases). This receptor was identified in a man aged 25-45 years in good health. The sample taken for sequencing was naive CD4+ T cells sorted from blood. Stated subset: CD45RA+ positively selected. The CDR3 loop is CASSPEGGNQPQHF. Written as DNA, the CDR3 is TGCGCCAGCAGTCCCGAAGGGGGCAATCAGCCCCAGCATTTT.